What follows is one TCR beta chain and its context. Its antigen is still unknown. The record originates from a study of T cells in localized non-small cell lung cancer. Repertoires were generated with immunoSEQ multiplex PCR, while TCRdb's copy carries only in-frame clones and drops some. The profile shows roughly 90,000 clones, roughly 91% of them singletons. The CDR3 consists of 14 residues. V lost 8 bases to trimming and J lost 5 bases; unmatched junction nucleotides: 12. Germline V gene sequence: CDR1 MNHNY, CDR2 SVGAGI (reference sequence). Regarding the study as a whole: Longer overall survival associated with higher blood T cell density; shorter survival with higher adjacent-lung clonality. Across samples, adjacent lung featured a median approximately 60 of the top 100 tumor clones.

The source of this sequence is a woman aged 40-75 years with stage II squamous cell lung carcinoma. The V call is TRBV6-6, the J call TRBJ2-7; 7 bases line up with TRBD1. The material sequenced was PBMCs, taken before any cancer treatment. Here the CDR3 reads CASLTTTGSDEQYF. The CDR3 bases are TGTGCCAGCTTAACGACGACAGGGTCGGACGAGCAGTACTTC.